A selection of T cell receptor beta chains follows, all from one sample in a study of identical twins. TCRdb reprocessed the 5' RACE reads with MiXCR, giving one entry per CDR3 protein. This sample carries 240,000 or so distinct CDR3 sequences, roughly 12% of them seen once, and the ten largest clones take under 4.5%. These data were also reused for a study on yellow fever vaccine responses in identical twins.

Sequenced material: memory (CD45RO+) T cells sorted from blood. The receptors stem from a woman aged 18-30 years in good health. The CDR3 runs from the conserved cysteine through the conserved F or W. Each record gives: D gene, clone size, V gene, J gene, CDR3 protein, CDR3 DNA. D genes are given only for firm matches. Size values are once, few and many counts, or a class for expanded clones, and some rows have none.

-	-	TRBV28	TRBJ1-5	CASSRRLNSNQPQHF	TGTGCCAGCAGCCGACGACTGAATAGCAATCAGCCCCAGCATTTT
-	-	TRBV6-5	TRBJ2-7	CASSYSTLPRRHEQYF	TGTGCCAGCAGTTACTCGACCTTACCTCGTCGGCACGAGCAGTACTTC
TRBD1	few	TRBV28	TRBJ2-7	CASSSPGQGFEQYF	TGTGCCAGCAGTTCCCCGGGACAGGGGTTCGAGCAGTACTTC
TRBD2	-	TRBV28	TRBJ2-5	CASSFGAGGGQETQYF	TGTGCCAGCAGTTTCGGGGCGGGAGGGGGCCAAGAGACCCAGTACTTC
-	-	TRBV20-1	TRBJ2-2	CSARDPSENTGELFF	TGCAGTGCTAGAGACCCGAGCGAAAACACCGGGGAGCTGTTTTTT
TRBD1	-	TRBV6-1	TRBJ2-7	CASSGGDRGAYEQYF	TGTGCCAGCAGTGGGGGGGACAGGGGAGCCTACGAGCAGTACTTC
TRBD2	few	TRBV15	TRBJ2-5	CATSRIAGGETQYF	TGTGCCACCAGCAGGATAGCGGGGGGAGAGACCCAGTACTTC
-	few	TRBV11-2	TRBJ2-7	CASSRWGSYEQYF	TGTGCCAGCAGCCGATGGGGCAGCTACGAGCAGTACTTC
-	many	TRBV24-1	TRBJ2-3	CATGRTDTQYF	TGTGCCACGGGACGCACAGATACGCAGTATTTT
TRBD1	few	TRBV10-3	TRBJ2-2	CAISEPRTGTPNTGELFF	TGTGCCATCAGTGAACCTCGGACAGGGACCCCGAACACCGGGGAGCTGTTTTTT
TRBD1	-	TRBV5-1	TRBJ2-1	CASSVSGGTYNEQFF	TGCGCCAGCAGCGTATCAGGGGGCACCTACAATGAGCAGTTCTTC
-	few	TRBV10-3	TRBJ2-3	CAIRAGSSTDTQYF	TGTGCCATCAGAGCAGGGTCTAGCACAGATACGCAGTATTTT
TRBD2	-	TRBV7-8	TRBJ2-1	CASSLVKLAVYNEQFF	TGTGCCAGCAGCTTAGTCAAACTAGCGGTATACAATGAGCAGTTCTTC
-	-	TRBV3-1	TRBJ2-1	CASSQGRGRDEQFF	TGTGCCAGCAGCCAAGGAAGGGGGAGGGATGAGCAGTTCTTC
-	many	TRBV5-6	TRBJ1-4	CASSLEGREKLFF	TGTGCCAGCAGCTTGGAGGGTAGGGAAAAACTGTTTTTT
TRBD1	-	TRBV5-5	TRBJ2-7	CASSARQGISYEQYF	TGTGCCAGCAGCGCCCGACAGGGGATCTCCTACGAGCAGTACTTC
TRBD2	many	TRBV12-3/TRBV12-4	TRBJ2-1	CASSPGTTLYNEQFF	TGTGCCAGCAGCCCCGGGACTACTCTTTACAATGAGCAGTTCTTC
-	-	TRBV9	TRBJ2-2	CASSPTVGTGELFF	TGTGCCAGCAGCCCTACTGTCGGTACCGGGGAGCTGTTTTTT
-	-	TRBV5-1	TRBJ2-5	CASSFSWAETQYF	TGCGCCAGCAGCTTCTCCTGGGCGGAGACCCAGTACTTC
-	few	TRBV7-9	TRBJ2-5	CASSSGLGQETQYF	TGTGCCAGCAGTAGCGGTCTCGGTCAAGAGACCCAGTACTTC
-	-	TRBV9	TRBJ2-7	CASSARPKGDEQYF	TGTGCCAGCAGCGCCCGTCCGAAGGGAGATGAGCAGTACTTC
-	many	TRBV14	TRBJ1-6	CASSPGPNSPLHF	TGTGCCAGCAGCCCCGGACCAAATTCACCCCTCCACTTT
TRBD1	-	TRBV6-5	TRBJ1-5	CASSYSGTGLDQPQHF	TGTGCCAGCAGTTACTCAGGGACAGGACTCGATCAGCCCCAGCATTTT
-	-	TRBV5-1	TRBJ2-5	CASSLSRVSQETQYF	TGCGCCAGCAGCTTATCGCGGGTCTCCCAAGAGACCCAGTACTTC
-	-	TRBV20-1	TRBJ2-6	CSARADGTGANVLTF	TGCAGTGCTAGAGCGGATGGGACTGGGGCCAACGTCCTGACTTTC
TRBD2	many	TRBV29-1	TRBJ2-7	CSVEGGLAGAYEQYF	TGCAGCGTTGAAGGTGGGCTAGCGGGAGCCTACGAGCAGTACTTC
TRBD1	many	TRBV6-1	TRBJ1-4	CASSKQGDEKLFF	TGTGCCAGCAGCAAACAGGGGGATGAAAAACTGTTTTTT
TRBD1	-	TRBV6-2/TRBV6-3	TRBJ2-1	CASSFGQGTYNEQFF	TGTGCCAGCAGTTTCGGACAGGGGACCTACAATGAGCAGTTCTTC
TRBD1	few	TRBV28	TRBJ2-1	CASRQGFRGDYNEQFF	TGTGCCAGCAGACAGGGGTTTAGGGGCGACTACAATGAGCAGTTCTTC